Given below is one T cell receptor beta chain in context. The clone's antigen remains unknown. No base qualities exist here, and no much larger clone lies one base off it. The data originate from a study of CD8+ T cells in alopecia areata (dated by TCRdb to 2016 to 2018). Some background on the complete study: The treated patients took part in an open-label pilot trial in which moderate-to-severe alopecia areata was treated with oral tofacitinib at 5 to 10 mg twice daily. Amplification of TCRbeta CDR3 regions was done by immunoSEQ multiplex PCR using 35 Vbeta forward primers and 13 Jbeta reverse primers. Scalp tissue and sorted CD4+ and CD8+ peripheral blood T cells from patchy and totalis/universalis alopecia areata patients and from healthy controls were covered by human TCRbeta sequencing. Tofacitinib was administered for 6 to 18 months, and 6 months of follow-up off drug were then conducted to assess delayed response and recurrence. In treated patients, disease severity was measured using the SALT score, which gives the percentage of scalp surface area affected. Tofacitinib-treated patients had biopsies at baseline and at 4 and 24 weeks of treatment, with a later scalp biopsy in several patients. High-throughput TCRbeta sequencing was used to examine T cell clonal expansion in alopecia areata in both the C3H/HeJ mouse model and human patients. Clonality in the scalp was compared among normal scalp (n=4), patchy alopecia areata scalp (n=8), and alopecia totalis/universalis scalp (n=8). RNA was obtained with the PAXgene miRNA kit for fixed scalp, the miRNeasy kit for PBMCs, and the RNeasy kit for mouse skin. General findings and caveats noted by the study authors: Tofacitinib significantly lowered scalp clonality and the number of expanded CD8+ clones among the top 100 scalp clones. Compared with mice, TCR sequences shared between patients were less clear, possibly partly because of HLA diversity across the patient population. Many expanded lesional clones persisted in scalp and blood during tofacitinib treatment, which may partly explain relapse after stopping treatment. Unlike mouse skin, which is dominated by gammadelta T cells, normal human skin has resident alphabeta T cells that are also sequenced, and this complicates analysis of the scalp TCR repertoire. Compared with normal scalp, lesional scalp had higher clonality and more expanded CD8+ clones, particularly in alopecia totalis/universalis, a pattern that suggests antigenic drive. Because the treated cohort was small and had only one nonresponder, larger studies are needed to examine links between baseline CD8+ expansion and response.

V loses 0 bases of germline sequence and J loses 5 bases, and the interval between the two ends is 11 bases. Spanning cysteine to phenylalanine, the CDR3 consists of 14 amino acids. The kept DNA is CDR3 alone, 42 bases in frame from the first base. From the germline V gene, CDR1 is SGHRS and CDR2 is YFSETQ. Library creation used the immunoSEQ multiplex PCR assay. For TCR sequencing, RNA was extracted from every sample and reverse transcribed into cDNA to serve as template. First-strand cDNA was synthesized using SuperScript III with a 2:1 mix of oligo-dT and random hexamers. Amplification bias was assessed with a synthetic immune receptor repertoire, and residual bias was removed computationally. Concerning the study's data processing: Raw reads were preprocessed for error removal, and CDR3 was defined according to IMGT conventions as running from the conserved cysteine to phenylalanine. Clonality was calculated as 1 minus Shannon entropy normalized by log2 of the number of productive unique TCRs. Scalp TCRbeta sequences were cross-referenced with sorted blood CD4 and CD8 repertoires so that the CD4 or CD8 identity of scalp clones could be inferred. TCRdb obtained this table from immuneACCESS and retained in-frame rearrangements with V and J assigned. These tables miss some clones; where compared with another copy, unresolved V genes account for less than half of the shortfall, and the remainder is unexplained. V, J and clone size are taken as reported in that table, and D and trimming were inferred from the DNA itself. The sample has approximately 170,000 clones on record, 60% of them singletons. 14% of the sample comes from the top ten.

The time point label for this specimen denotes: around 22 weeks on oral tofacitinib. The treatment or condition label for this specimen denotes: oral pan-JAK inhibitor, 5-10 mg twice daily. Lesional scalp punch biopsies and peripheral blood were collected from alopecia areata patients. PBMCs were isolated by density centrifugation and stained for CD3, CD4 and CD8, after which CD4+ and CD8+ T cells were sorted on a FACSAria. The chain employs TRBV5-1 and TRBJ2-5; possibly the D gene is TRBD2, per 6 matching bases. The sequencing used CD4+ T cells sorted from blood, collected at week 24, from a patient treated with tofacitinib. The receptor was derived from a human donor with alopecia areata. The CDR3 region reads CASSLVRGLETQYF. Here is the DNA: TGCGCCAGCAGCTTGGTGCGGGGCTTGGAGACCCAGTACTTC. Joined to the reference TRBV5-1 and TRBJ2-5 proteins, this CDR3 gives the full variable domain: KAGVTQTPRYLIKTRGQQVTLSCSPISGHRSVSWYQQTPGQGLQFLFEYFSETQRNKGNFPGRFSGRQFSNSRSEMNVSTLELGDSALYLCASSLVRGLETQYFGPGTRLLVL.